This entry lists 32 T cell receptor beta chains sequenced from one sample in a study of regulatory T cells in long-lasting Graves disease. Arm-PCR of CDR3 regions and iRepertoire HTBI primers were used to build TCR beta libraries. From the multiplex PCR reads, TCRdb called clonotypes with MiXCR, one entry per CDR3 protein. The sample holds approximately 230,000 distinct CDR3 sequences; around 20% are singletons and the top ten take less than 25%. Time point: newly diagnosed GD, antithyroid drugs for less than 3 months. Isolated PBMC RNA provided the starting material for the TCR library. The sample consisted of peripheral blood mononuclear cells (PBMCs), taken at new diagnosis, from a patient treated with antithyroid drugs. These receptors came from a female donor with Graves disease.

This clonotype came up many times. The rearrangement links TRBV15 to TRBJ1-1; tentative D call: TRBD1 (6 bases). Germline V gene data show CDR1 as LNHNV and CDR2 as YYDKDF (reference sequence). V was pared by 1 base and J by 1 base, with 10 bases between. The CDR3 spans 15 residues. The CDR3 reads CATSRAWGANTEAFF. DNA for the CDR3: TGTGCCACCAGCAGAGCCTGGGGGGCGAACACTGAAGCTTTCTTT.

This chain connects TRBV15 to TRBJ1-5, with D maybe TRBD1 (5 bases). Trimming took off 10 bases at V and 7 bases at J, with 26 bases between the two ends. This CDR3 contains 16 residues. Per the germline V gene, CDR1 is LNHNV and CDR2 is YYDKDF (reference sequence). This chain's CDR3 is CASSDIVGGRYQPQHF. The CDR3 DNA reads TGTGCCAGCAGTGACATCGTCGGGGGACGGTACCAGCCCCAGCATTTT.

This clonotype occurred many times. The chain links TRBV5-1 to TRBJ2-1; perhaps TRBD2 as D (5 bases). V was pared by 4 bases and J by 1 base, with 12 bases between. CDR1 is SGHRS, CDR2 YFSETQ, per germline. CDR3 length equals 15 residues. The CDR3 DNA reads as TGCGCCAGCAGCCGCGAGGGTCAATCCTACAATGAGCAGTTCTTC. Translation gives CASSREGQSYNEQFF.

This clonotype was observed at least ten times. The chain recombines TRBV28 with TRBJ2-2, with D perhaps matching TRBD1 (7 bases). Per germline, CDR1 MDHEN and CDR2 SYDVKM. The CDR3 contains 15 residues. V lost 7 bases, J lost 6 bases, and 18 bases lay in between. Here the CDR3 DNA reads TGTGCCAGCACCCCTGGAGGAGGGGGCGCCGGGGAGCTGTTTTTT. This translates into CASTPGGGGAGELFF.

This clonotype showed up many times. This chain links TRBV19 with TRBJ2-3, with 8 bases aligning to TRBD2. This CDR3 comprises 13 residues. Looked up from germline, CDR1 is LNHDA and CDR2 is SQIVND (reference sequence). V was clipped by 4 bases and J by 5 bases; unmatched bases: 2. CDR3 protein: CASSKSGRDTQYF. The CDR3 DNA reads TGTGCCAGTAGTAAGAGCGGGAGAGATACGCAGTATTTT.

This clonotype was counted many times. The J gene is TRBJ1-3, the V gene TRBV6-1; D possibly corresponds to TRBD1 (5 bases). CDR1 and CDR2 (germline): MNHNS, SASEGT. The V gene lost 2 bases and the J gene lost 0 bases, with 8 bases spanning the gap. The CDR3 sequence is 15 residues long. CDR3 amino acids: CASSEPGSSGNTIYF. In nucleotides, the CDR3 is TGTGCCAGCAGTGAACCAGGGAGCTCTGGAAACACCATATATTTT.

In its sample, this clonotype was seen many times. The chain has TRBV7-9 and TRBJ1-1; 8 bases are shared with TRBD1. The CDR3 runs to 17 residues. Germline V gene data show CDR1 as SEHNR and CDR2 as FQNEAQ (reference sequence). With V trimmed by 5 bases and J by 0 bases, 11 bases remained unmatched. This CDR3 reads CASSTSRTGKMNTEAFF. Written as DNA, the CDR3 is TGTGCCAGCAGCACAAGCCGGACAGGGAAAATGAACACTGAAGCTTTCTTT.

CDR3 protein: CASRMTSGRAGYEQYF. CDR3 in DNA: TGTGCCAGCAGGATGACTAGCGGGAGGGCCGGGTACGAGCAGTACTTC. This chain links TRBV6-1 with TRBJ2-7; 14 nucleotides align to TRBD2. Trimming at V came to 6 bases and at J to 4 bases, leaving 8 bases not matched to a gene. The CDR3 is 16 amino acids. Germline CDR1 reads MNHNS; CDR2 reads SASEGT.

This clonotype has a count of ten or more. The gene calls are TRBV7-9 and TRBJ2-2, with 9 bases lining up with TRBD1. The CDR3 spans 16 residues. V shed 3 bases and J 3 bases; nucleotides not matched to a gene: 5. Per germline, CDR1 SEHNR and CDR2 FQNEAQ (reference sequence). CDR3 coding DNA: TGTGCCAGCAGCTTCGGGACAGGGACGCACACCGGGGAGCTGTTTTTT. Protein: CASSFGTGTHTGELFF. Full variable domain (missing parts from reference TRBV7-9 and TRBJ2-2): DTGVSQNPRHKITKRGQNVTFRCDPISEHNRLYWYRQTLGQGPEFLTYFQNEAQLEKSRLLSDRFSAERPKGSFSTLEIQRTEQGDSAMYLCASSFGTGTHTGELFFGEGSRLTVL.

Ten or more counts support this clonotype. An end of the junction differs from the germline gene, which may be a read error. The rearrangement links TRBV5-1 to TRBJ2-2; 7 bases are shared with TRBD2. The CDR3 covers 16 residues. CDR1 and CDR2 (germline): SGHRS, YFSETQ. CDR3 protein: CASSWSKRGNTGELFF. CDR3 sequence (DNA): TGTGCCAGCAGCTGGTCCAAGCGGGGGAACACCGGGGAGCTGTTTTTT. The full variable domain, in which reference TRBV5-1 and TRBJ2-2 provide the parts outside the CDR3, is KAGVTQTPRYLIKTRGQQVTLSCSPISGHRSVSWYQQTPGQGLQFLFEYFSETQRNKGNFPGRFSGRQFSNSRSEMNVSTLELGDSALYLCASSWSKRGNTGELFFGEGSRLTVL.

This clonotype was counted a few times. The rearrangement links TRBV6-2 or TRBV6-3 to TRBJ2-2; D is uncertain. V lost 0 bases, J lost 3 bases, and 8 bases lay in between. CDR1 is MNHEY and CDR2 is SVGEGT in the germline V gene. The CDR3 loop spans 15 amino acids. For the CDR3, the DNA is TGTGCCAGCAGTTACTCGGCTACTCACACCGGGGAGCTGTTTTTT. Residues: CASSYSATHTGELFF.

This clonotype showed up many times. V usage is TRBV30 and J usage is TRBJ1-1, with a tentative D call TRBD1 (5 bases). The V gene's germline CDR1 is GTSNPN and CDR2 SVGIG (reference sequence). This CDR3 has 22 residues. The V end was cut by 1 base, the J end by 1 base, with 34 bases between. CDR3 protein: CAWSGSLVLVGLTSWGNTEAFF. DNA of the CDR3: TGTGCCTGGAGTGGAAGTTTAGTGCTTGTGGGGCTCACCTCCTGGGGGAACACTGAAGCTTTCTTT.

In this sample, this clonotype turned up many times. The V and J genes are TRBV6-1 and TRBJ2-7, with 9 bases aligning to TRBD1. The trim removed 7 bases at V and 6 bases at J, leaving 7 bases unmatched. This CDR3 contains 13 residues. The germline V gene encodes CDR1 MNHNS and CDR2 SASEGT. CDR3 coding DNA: TGTGCCAGCACCCCCTCGGGACAGGGCGAGCAGTACTTC. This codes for CASTPSGQGEQYF.

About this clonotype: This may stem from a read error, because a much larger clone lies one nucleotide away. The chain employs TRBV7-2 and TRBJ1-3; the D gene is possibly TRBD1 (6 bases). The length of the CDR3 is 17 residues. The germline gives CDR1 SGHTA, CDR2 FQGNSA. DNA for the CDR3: TGTGCCGGCAGCTTAGAGGTGACAGGCTACTCTGGAAACACCATATATTTT. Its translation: CAGSLEVTGYSGNTIYF.

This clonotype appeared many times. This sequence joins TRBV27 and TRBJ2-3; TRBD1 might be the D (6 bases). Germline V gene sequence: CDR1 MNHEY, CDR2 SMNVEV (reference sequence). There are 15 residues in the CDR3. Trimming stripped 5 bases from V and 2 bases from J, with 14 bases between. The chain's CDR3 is CASSRPGQFTDTQYF. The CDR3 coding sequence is TGTGCCAGCAGTCGTCCGGGACAATTCACAGATACGCAGTATTTT.

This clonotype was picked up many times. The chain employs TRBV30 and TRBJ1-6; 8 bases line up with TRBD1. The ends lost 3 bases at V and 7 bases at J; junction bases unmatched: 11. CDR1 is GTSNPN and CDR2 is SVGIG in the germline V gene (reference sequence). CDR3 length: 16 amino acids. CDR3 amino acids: CAWSPDRVWGNSPLHF. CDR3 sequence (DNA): TGTGCCTGGAGCCCGGACAGGGTTTGGGGGAATTCACCCCTCCACTTT.

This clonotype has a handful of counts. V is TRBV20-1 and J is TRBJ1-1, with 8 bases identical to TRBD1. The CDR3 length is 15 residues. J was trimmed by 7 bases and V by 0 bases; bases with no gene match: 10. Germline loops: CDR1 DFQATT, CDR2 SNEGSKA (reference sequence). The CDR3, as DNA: TGCAGTGCTAGAGATCCAGCAGGGGGCCTTATTGAAGCTTTCTTT. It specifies CSARDPAGGLIEAFF.

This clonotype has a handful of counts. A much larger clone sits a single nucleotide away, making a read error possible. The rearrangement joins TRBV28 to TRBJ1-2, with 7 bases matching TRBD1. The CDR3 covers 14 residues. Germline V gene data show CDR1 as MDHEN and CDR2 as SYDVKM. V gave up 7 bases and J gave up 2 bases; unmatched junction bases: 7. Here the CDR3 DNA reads TGTGCCAGCACCCAGACAGGGACCAACTATGGCTACACCTTC. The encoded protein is CASTQTGTNYGYTF.

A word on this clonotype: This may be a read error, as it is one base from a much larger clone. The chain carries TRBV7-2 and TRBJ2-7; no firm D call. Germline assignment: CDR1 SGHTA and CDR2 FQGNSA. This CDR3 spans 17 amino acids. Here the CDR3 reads CASSLALGPPLAYGQYF. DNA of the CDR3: TGTGCCAGCAGCTTAGCTTTAGGGCCTCCCTTGGCCTACGGGCAGTACTTC.

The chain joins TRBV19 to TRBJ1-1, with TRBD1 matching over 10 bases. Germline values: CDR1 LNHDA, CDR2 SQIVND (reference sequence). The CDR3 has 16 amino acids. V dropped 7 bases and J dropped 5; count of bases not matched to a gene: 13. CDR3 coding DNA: TGTGCCAGTACCAACGACAGGGGGCTAGGGCGGACTGAAGCTTTCTTT. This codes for CASTNDRGLGRTEAFF.

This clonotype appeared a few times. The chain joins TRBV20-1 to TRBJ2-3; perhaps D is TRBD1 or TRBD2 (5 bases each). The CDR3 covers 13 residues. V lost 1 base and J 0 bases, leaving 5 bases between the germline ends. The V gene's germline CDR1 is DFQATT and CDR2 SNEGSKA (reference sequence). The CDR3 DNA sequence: TGCAGTGCTAGAGGGGGGAGCACAGATACGCAGTATTTT. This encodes CSARGGSTDTQYF.

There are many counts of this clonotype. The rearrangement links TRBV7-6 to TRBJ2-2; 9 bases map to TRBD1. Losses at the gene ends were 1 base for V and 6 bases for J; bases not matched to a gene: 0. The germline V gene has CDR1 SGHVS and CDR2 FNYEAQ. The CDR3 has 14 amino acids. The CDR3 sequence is CASSLGQGAGELFF. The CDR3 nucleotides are TGTGCCAGCAGCTTAGGACAGGGGGCCGGGGAGCTGTTTTTT. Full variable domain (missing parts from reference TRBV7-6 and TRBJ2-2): GAGVSQSPRYKVTKRGQDVALRCDPISGHVSLYWYRQALGQGPEFLTYFNYEAQQDKSGLPNDRFSAERPEGSISTLTIQRTEQRDSAMYRCASSLGQGAGELFFGEGSRLTVL.

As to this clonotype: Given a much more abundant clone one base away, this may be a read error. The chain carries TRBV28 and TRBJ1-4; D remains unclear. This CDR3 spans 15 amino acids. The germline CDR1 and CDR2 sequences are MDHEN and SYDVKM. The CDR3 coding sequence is TGTGCCAGCAGTAACGGCGCAGCAACTAATGAAAAACCGTTTTTT. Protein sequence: CASSNGAATNEKPFF.

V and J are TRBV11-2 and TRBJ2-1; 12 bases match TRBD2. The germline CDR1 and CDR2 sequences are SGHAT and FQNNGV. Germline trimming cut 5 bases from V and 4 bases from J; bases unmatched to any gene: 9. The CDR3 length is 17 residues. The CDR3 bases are TGTGCCAGCAGCCTAGCTAGCGGGAGGGCCAGGTACAATGAGCAGTTCTTC. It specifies CASSLASGRARYNEQFF. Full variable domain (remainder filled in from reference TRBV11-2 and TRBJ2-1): EAGVAQSPRYKIIEKRQSVAFWCNPISGHATLYWYQQILGQGPKLLIQFQNNGVVDDSQLPKDRFSAERLKGVDSTLKIQPAKLEDSAVYLCASSLASGRARYNEQFFGPGTRLTVL.

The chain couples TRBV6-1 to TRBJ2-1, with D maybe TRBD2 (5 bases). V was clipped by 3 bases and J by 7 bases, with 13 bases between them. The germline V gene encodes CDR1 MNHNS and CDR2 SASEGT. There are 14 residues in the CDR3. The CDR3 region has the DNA TGTGCCAGCAGTGATCGACTACCCCAGAATGAGCAGTTCTTC. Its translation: CASSDRLPQNEQFF.

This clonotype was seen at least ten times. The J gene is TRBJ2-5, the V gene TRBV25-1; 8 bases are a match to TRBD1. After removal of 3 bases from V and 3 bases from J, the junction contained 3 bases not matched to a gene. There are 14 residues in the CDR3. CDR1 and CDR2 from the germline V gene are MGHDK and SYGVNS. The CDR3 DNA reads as TGTGCCAGCAGTGATGGGACAGGCAAAGAGACCCAGTACTTC. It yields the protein CASSDGTGKETQYF. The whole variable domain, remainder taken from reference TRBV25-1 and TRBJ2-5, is EADIYQTPRYLVIGTGKKITLECSQTMGHDKMYWYQQDPGMELHLIHYSYGVNSTEKGDLSSESTVSRIRTEHFPLTLESARPSHTSQYLCASSDGTGKETQYFGPGTRLLVL.

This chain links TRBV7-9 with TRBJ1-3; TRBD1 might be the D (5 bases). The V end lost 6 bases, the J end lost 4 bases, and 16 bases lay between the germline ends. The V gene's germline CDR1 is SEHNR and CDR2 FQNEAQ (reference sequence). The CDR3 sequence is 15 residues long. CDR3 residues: CASRALGRGGNTIYF. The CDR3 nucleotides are TGTGCCAGCAGGGCTTTGGGGCGAGGAGGAAACACCATATATTTT.

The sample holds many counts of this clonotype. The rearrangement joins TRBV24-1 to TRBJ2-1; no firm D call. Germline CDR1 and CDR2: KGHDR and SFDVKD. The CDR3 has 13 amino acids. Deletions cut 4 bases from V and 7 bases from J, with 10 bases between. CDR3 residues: CATSDPLMNEQFF. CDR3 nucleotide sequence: TGTGCCACCAGTGACCCGCTAATGAATGAGCAGTTCTTC.

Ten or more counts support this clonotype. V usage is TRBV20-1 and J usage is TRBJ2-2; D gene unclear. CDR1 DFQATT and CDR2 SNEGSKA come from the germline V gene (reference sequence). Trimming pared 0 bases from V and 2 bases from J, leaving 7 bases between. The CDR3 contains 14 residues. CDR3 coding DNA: TGCAGTGCTAGAGACGATAGTAACACCGGGGAGCTGTTTTTT. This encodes CSARDDSNTGELFF.

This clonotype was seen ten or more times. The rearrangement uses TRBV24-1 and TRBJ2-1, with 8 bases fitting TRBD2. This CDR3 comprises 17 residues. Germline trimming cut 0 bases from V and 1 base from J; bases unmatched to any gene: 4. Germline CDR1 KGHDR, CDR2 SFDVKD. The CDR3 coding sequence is TGTGCCACCAGTGATTTGGGTAGCGGGACGTCCTACAATGAGCAGTTCTTC. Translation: CATSDLGSGTSYNEQFF.

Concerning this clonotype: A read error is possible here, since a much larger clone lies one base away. The CDR3 protein is CTSSSTGPPQHF. The CDR3 nucleotides are TGTACCAGCAGTTCAACGGGTCCGCCCCAGCATTTT. The chain employs TRBV2 and TRBJ1-5; D unresolved. This CDR3 is built from 12 residues. Germline V gene data show CDR1 as SNHLY and CDR2 as FYNNEI.

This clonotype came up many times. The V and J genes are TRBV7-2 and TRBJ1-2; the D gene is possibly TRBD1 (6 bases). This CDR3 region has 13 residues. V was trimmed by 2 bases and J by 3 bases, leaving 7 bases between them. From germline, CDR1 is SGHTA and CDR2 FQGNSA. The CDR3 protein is CASSLKGDYGYTF. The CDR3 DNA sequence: TGTGCCAGCAGCTTAAAGGGGGACTATGGCTACACCTTC.